The 13 T cell receptor beta chains reported below all come from one sample, sequenced in a study of CD8 T cells in ankylosing spondylitis. The study's findings and limits: Ankylosing spondylitis blood seemed to carry a telltale TCR beta motif made of several highly homologous variants.

These receptors have no identified antigens. Via MiXCR, TCRdb re-called the 5' RACE reads, giving one row per CDR3 protein. The top ten hold approximately 1% of the sample, which has 400,000 to 450,000 distinct CDR3 sequences, more than 15% seen once. The material sequenced was blood, either unsorted or a sorted T cell fraction (not recorded which). The receptors come from a male donor with ankylosing spondylitis.

The chain combines TRBV6-2 or TRBV6-3 with TRBJ2-1; 8 positions match TRBD2. The length of the CDR3 is 15 residues. V trimming: 6 bases; J trimming: 6 bases; junction bases outside the gene matches: 10. CDR1 MNHEY and CDR2 SVGEGT come from the germline V gene. The DNA of the CDR3 is TGTGCCAGCAGCGACTCGGGGGGGTCGGTCAATGAGCAGTTCTTC. Protein product: CASSDSGGSVNEQFF.

This clonotype has only a few counts. The conserved final phenylalanine or tryptophan is absent from the CDR3, which likely points to a read error. The DNA is left out, because the CDR3 cannot be placed on it with certainty; the CDR3 is given as TCRdb lists it. This chain links TRBV2 with TRBJ2-7; the table's TRBD1 call for D was not verified on the DNA. The CDR3 length is 9 residues, termini included. Germline assignment: CDR1 SNHLY and CDR2 FYNNEI. The CDR3 region is CASRGARNI.

V and J are TRBV2 and TRBJ1-3; D remains ambiguous. Per germline, CDR1 SNHLY and CDR2 FYNNEI. The length of the CDR3 is 15 residues. The germline V and J ends were trimmed by 7 bases and 0 bases, with 13 bases remaining between them. CDR3 residues: CASTLESSSGNTIYF. The CDR3 region has the DNA TGTGCCAGCACCCTGGAGTCGAGCTCTGGAAACACCATATATTTT. The entire variable domain, with the rest obtained from reference TRBV2 and TRBJ1-3, is as follows: EPEVTQTPSHQVTQMGQEVILRCVPISNHLYFYWYRQILGQKVEFLVSFYNNEISEKSEIFDDQFSVERPDGSNFTLKIRSTKLEDSAMYFCASTLESSSGNTIYFGEGSWLTVV.

The sample holds a few counts of this clonotype. The CDR3, as DNA: TGTGCCAGCAGTCCACCGGGGAGGCGCCTAGAGACCCAGTACTTC. This encodes CASSPPGRRLETQYF. This chain uses TRBV28 with TRBJ2-5; D possibly corresponds to TRBD2 (6 bases). This CDR3 is 15 amino acids long. Germline V gives CDR1 MDHEN, CDR2 SYDVKM. V gave up 5 bases and J gave up 4 bases, with 17 bases separating them. The variable domain in full, with the rest retrieved from reference TRBV28 and TRBJ2-5, is DVKVTQSSRYLVKRTGEKVFLECVQDMDHENMFWYRQDPGLGLRLIYFSYDVKMKEKGDIPEGYSVSREKKERFSLILESASTNQTSMYLCASSPPGRRLETQYFGPGTRLLVL.

V is TRBV20-1 and J is TRBJ1-5; the D gene is possibly TRBD1 (5 bases). CDR1 is DFQATT and CDR2 is SNEGSKA in the germline V gene (reference sequence). The CDR3 runs to 15 residues. Trimming removed 0 bases from V and 4 bases from J, with 13 bases in between. The CDR3 DNA follows: TGCAGTGCTAGAGACCCAGGGCTGACTAATCAGCCCCAGCATTTT. This gives the protein CSARDPGLTNQPQHF.

CDR3 coding DNA: TGTGCCAGCAGTCTAACTAGCGAGAGCTCCTACAATGAGCAGTTCTTC. Protein product: CASSLTSESSYNEQFF. V and J are TRBV6-1 and TRBJ2-1; TRBD2 agrees at 7 bases. In germline, CDR1 is MNHNS, CDR2 SASEGT. Trimming cost V 5 bases and J 0 bases; bases outside gene matches: 7. The CDR3 contains 16 residues.

This rearrangement joins TRBV5-6 to TRBJ2-5, with TRBD2 matching over 11 bases. The CDR3 consists of 16 residues. Germline lookup yields CDR1 SGHDT and CDR2 YYEEEE. Trimming removed 0 bases from V and 5 bases from J; junction bases left unmatched: 6. CDR3 region: CASSLGGLAAGETQYF. CDR3 sequence (DNA): TGTGCCAGCAGCTTGGGGGGACTAGCGGCTGGGGAGACCCAGTACTTC.

This clonotype has ten or more counts. The chain is built from TRBV5-1 and TRBJ2-7; TRBD1 aligns across 8 bases. There are 17 residues in the CDR3. The germline gives CDR1 SGHRS, CDR2 YFSETQ. The V segment lost 3 bases and the J segment 5 bases; nucleotides outside the gene matches: 16. CDR3 amino acids: CASSSTPAQGVLDEQYF. As DNA, the CDR3 is TGCGCCAGCAGCTCCACACCCGCACAGGGGGTCCTAGACGAGCAGTACTTC.

Many counts were recorded for this clonotype. The chain uses TRBV12-3 or TRBV12-4 and TRBJ2-3, with D possibly being TRBD2 (6 bases). V lost 1 base, J lost 1 base, and 9 bases lay in between. The CDR3 has 15 residues. The CDR3 nucleotides read TGTGCCAGCAGTTTAGACGGGAGCCGCACAGATACGCAGTATTTT. Translating it yields CASSLDGSRTDTQYF.

This clonotype has a handful of counts. V usage is TRBV15 and J usage is TRBJ1-4, with 7 bases matching TRBD1. J gave up 4 bases and V 4 bases, and 15 bases lay outside the gene matches. CDR1 LNHNV and CDR2 YYDKDF come from the germline V gene (reference sequence). This CDR3 comprises 18 residues. The CDR3 region has the DNA TGTGCCACCAGCACGCGGACAGGTTGGGAGGATGGTAATGAAAAACTGTTTTTT. It encodes CATSTRTGWEDGNEKLFF.

V is TRBV4-1 and J is TRBJ2-7; TRBD1 matches 12 bases. V trimming: 5 bases; J trimming: 5 bases; junction bases outside the gene matches: 7. Germline values: CDR1 MGHRA, CDR2 YSYEKL. The CDR3 is 15 amino acids. CDR3 bases: TGCGCCAGCAGCGACTGGGGACAGGGGGCGAACGAGCAGTACTTC. The encoded protein is CASSDWGQGANEQYF.

This clonotype was observed a handful of times. The CDR3 protein is CASSQVRFMNTEAFF. As DNA, the CDR3 is TGTGCCAGCAGCCAAGTGCGGTTCATGAACACTGAAGCTTTCTTT. This rearrangement joins TRBV14 to TRBJ1-1; D remains unclear. The V and J ends lost 1 base and 0 bases respectively, with 9 bases between them. Germline CDR1 and CDR2: SGHDN and FVKESK. CDR3 length: 15 amino acids.

The rearrangement joins TRBV10-3 to TRBJ1-4, with D perhaps matching TRBD1 (6 bases). Trimming left V 4 bases short and J 5 bases short, with 11 bases between. Germline V gives CDR1 ENHRY, CDR2 SYGVKD. This CDR3 region has 14 residues. Written as DNA, the CDR3 is TGTGCCATCAGTGGTCCGGGGGCGAATGAAAAACTGTTTTTT. It yields the protein CAISGPGANEKLFF.